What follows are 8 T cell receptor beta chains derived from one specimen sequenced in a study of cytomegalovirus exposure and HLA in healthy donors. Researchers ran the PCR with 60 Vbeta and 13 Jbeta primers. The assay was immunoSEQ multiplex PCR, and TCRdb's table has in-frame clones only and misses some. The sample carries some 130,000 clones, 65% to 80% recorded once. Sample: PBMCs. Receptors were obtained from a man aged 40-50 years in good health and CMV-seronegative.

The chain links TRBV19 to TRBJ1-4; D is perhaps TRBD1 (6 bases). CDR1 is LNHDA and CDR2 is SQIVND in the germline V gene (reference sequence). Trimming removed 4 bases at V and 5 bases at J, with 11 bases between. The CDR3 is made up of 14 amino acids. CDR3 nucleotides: TGTGCCAGTAGTAGACAGGTTTTGAATGAAAAACTGTTTTTT. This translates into CASSRQVLNEKLFF.

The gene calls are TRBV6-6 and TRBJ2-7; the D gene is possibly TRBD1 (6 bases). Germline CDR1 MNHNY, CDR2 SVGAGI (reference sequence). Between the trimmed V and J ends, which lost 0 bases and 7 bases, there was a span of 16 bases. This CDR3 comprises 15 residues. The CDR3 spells CASSYSNGRGWEQYF. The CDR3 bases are TGTGCCAGCAGTTACTCGAACGGTAGGGGGTGGGAGCAGTACTTC.

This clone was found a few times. CDR3 DNA: TGTGCCACGGGAGCTAACTATGGCTACACCTTC. Translation: CATGANYGYTF. This chain links TRBV28 with TRBJ1-2, with D unresolved. The germline CDR1 and CDR2 sequences are MDHEN and SYDVKM. CDR3 size: 11 residues. V lost 10 bases and J 0 bases, leaving 6 bases between the germline ends.

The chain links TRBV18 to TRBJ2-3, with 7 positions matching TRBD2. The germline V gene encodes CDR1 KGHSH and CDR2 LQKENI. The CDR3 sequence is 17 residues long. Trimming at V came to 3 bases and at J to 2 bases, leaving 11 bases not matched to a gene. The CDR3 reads CASSPRGGGRATDTQYF. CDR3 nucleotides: TGTGCCAGCTCACCGCGCGGGGGAGGGCGAGCCACAGATACGCAGTATTTT.

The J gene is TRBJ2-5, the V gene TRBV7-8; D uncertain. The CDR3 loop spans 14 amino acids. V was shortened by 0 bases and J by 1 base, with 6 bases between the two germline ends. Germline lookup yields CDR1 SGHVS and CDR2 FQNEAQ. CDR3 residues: CASSLAEFQETQYF. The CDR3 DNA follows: TGTGCCAGCAGCTTAGCGGAGTTCCAAGAGACCCAGTACTTC.

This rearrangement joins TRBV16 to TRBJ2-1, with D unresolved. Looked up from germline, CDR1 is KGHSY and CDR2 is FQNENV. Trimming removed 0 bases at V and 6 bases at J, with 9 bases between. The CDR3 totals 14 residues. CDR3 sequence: CASSQSVQSNEQFF. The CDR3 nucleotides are TGTGCCAGCAGCCAATCAGTACAGAGCAATGAGCAGTTCTTC.

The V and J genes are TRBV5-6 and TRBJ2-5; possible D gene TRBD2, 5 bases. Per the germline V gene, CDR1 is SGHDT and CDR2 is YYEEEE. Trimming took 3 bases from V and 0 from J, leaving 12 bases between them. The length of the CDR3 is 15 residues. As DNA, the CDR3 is TGTGCCAGCAGCTCAATCCCGGGAAACCAAGAGACCCAGTACTTC. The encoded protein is CASSSIPGNQETQYF.

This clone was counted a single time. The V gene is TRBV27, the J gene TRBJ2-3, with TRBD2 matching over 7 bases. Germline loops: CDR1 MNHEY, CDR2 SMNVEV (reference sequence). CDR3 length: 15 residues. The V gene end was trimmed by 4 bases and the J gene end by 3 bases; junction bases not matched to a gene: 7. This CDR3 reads CASSSVASGTDTQYF. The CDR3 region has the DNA TGTGCCAGCAGTTCGGTGGCTAGCGGTACAGATACGCAGTATTTT.